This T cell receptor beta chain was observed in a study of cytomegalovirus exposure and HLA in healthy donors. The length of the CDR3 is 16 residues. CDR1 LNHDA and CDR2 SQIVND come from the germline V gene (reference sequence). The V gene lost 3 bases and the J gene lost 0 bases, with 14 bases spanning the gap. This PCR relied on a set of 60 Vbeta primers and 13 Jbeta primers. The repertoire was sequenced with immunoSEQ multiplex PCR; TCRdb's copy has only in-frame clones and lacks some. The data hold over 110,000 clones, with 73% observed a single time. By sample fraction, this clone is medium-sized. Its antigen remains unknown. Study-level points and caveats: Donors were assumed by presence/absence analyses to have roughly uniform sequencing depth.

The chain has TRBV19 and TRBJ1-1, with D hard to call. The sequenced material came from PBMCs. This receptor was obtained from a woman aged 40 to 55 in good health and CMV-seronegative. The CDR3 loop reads CASSINVLGLNTEAFF. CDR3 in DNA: TGTGCCAGTAGTATTAATGTGTTGGGCCTGAACACTGAAGCTTTCTTT.